The entry that follows covers one T cell receptor beta chain sequence. V dropped 4 bases and J dropped 0 bases, with 15 bases sitting between them. CDR1 SGHRS and CDR2 YFSETQ come from the germline V gene. The CDR3 extends over 16 amino acids. These data are taken from a study of blood T cell repertoires in COVID-19. Study summary: Acute and convalescent COVID-19 samples came from the United States, Italy and Spain. In each case, the material was cDNA or gDNA derived from T cells, B-cell-depleted T cells, or PBMCs.

Participant-given clinical history determined each cohort assignment. How the authors handled the data: Cell counts per sample came from amplifying reference gene primers. Generated by immunoSEQ multiplex PCR, the TCRdb table keeps only in-frame clones and is missing some. V and J calls plus clone size are reproduced from that table; the DNA served to infer D and trimming. Among 250,000 to 350,000 clones listed, around 90% were seen once. The genes are TRBV5-1 and TRBJ2-3, with D possibly matching TRBD1 (5 bases). This TCR was sampled from a woman aged 18-29 years with acute COVID-19. Source material: PBMCs or T cells enriched from blood (not recorded which). In nucleotides, the CDR3 is TGCGCCAGCAGCCCCCAGCCCAGGGCTAGCACAGATACGCAGTATTTT. This translates into CASSPQPRASTDTQYF.